Shown below are 31 T cell receptor beta chains from a single sample sequenced in a study of blood T cell repertoires in COVID-19. Here immunoSEQ multiplex PCR was the method, and the copy in TCRdb shows in-frame clones only, minus some. The sample records 95,000 to 100,000 clones, 85% to 95% being singletons. The sample comprised peripheral blood. The receptors derive from a middle-aged man with active COVID-19.

The CDR3 spells CASSNAGLAGAGGQETQYF. CDR3 in DNA: TGTGCCAGTAGCAACGCGGGACTAGCGGGAGCAGGGGGCCAAGAGACCCAGTACTTC. The V call is TRBV19, the J call TRBJ2-5; 14 nucleotides align to TRBD2. V gave up 6 bases and J gave up 1 base; unmatched junction bases: 13. Germline-derived CDR1 and CDR2 are LNHDA and SQIVND (reference sequence). The CDR3 covers 19 residues. Supplemented by reference TRBV19 and TRBJ2-5, the full variable domain reads DGGITQSPKYLFRKEGQNVTLSCEQNLNHDAMYWYRQDPGQGLRLIYYSQIVNDFQKGDIAEGYSVSREKKESFPLTVTSAQKNPTAFYLCASSNAGLAGAGGQETQYFGPGTRLLVL.

This clone has only one observation. V usage is TRBV11-2 and J usage is TRBJ2-4; TRBD1 aligns across 8 bases. Germline trimming cut 5 bases from V and 10 bases from J; bases unmatched to any gene: 4. The germline CDR1 and CDR2 sequences are SGHAT and FQNNGV. The CDR3 extends over 12 amino acids. CDR3 amino acids: CASSEDRVIQYF. In DNA form, the CDR3 reads TGTGCCAGCAGCGAGGACAGGGTTATTCAGTACTTC.

The chain carries TRBV7-2 and TRBJ2-6; no firm D call. Deletions cut 2 bases from V and 2 bases from J, with 7 bases between. The CDR3 loop spans 15 amino acids. In germline, CDR1 is SGHTA, CDR2 FQGNSA. CDR3 DNA: TGTGCCAGCAGCTTAATAAAGCCTGGGGCCAACGTCCTGACTTTC. Translation: CASSLIKPGANVLTF.

Worth noting for this clone: An end of the junction does not agree with germline; a read error may underlie this. The chain recombines TRBV7-7 with TRBJ1-3, with a tentative D call TRBD1 (6 bases). CDR1 and CDR2 from the germline V gene are SSHAT and FNYEAQ (reference sequence). The CDR3 covers 15 residues. This CDR3 is CASSPGQSSGNTIYF. The DNA for the CDR3 is TGTGCTAGCAGCCCCGGACAGAGCTCTGGAAACACCATATATTTT.

This sequence joins TRBV3-1 (or the pseudogene TRBV3-2) and TRBJ2-7; D unclear. The CDR3 has 14 amino acids. The ends were cut back, 0 bases at V and 3 bases at J, with 9 bases in the middle. CDR1 and CDR2 from the germline V gene are LGHDT and YNNKEL (reference sequence). In DNA, the CDR3 is TGTGCCAGCAGCCAAGATTCGCGCCACTACGAGCAGTACTTC. Protein product: CASSQDSRHYEQYF.

The CDR3 sequence is CASSSRDSYNEQFF. The DNA of the CDR3 is TGCGCCAGCAGCAGCCGGGACAGCTACAATGAGCAGTTCTTC. J is TRBJ2-1 and V is TRBV5-1, with TRBD1 identical over 7 bases. CDR3 length: 14 residues. The V gene's germline CDR1 is SGHRS and CDR2 YFSETQ. The V gene end was trimmed by 4 bases and the J gene end by 3 bases; junction bases not matched to a gene: 4.

This chain links TRBV2 with TRBJ2-2; possibly TRBD1 for D (5 bases). Germline-derived CDR1 and CDR2 are SNHLY and FYNNEI. The CDR3 has 15 residues. V shed 2 bases and J shed 4 bases, with 11 bases lying between them. The CDR3 region is CASSETRVATGELFF. Written as DNA, the CDR3 is TGTGCCAGCAGTGAAACCAGGGTGGCCACCGGGGAGCTGTTTTTT.

DNA of the CDR3: TGTGCCAGCAGTCCGCAGTCTCCTCCGGGGGAGCAGTACTTC. It codes for CASSPQSPPGEQYF. The J gene is TRBJ2-7, the V gene TRBV27; TRBD2 might be the D (5 bases). The germline V gene has CDR1 MNHEY and CDR2 SMNVEV (reference sequence). The CDR3 extends over 14 amino acids. Trimming took off 5 bases at V and 7 bases at J, with 18 bases between the two ends.

This chain connects TRBV6-6 to TRBJ1-1, with D maybe TRBD1 (5 bases). Germline CDR1 and CDR2: MNHNY and SVGAGI (reference sequence). The CDR3 loop spans 17 amino acids. Trimming took off 8 bases at V and 3 bases at J, with 25 bases between the two ends. The CDR3 loop is CASGRRKPGLRDTEAFF. The CDR3 DNA follows: TGTGCCAGCGGTCGTCGAAAACCGGGACTGAGGGACACTGAAGCTTTCTTT.

J is TRBJ1-2 and V is TRBV9; D perhaps matches TRBD1 (6 bases). Germline V CDR1 and CDR2: SGDLS, YYNGEE. Trimming removed 3 bases from V and 8 bases from J, with 11 bases in between. This CDR3 is built from 12 residues. Here the CDR3 DNA reads TGTGCCAGCAGCGAGGACAGCCAAGGCTACACCTTC. Protein: CASSEDSQGYTF.

This clone appeared a single time. The rearrangement uses TRBV5-1 and TRBJ1-5; TRBD1 is a possible D gene (6 bases). The V gene's germline CDR1 is SGHRS and CDR2 YFSETQ. The CDR3 runs to 15 residues. V lost 1 base and J lost 3, with 11 bases in between. The DNA for the CDR3 is TGCGCCAGCAGCTTGACAGGGCAGGACAATCAGCCCCAGCATTTT. Amino acid sequence: CASSLTGQDNQPQHF.

This sequence joins TRBV30 and TRBJ1-2, with D uncertain. In germline, CDR1 is GTSNPN, CDR2 SVGIG (reference sequence). V was clipped by 1 base and J by 2 bases, with 14 bases between them. The CDR3 totals 15 residues. CDR3 in amino acids: CAWSAPRPLNYGYTF. CDR3 bases: TGTGCCTGGAGTGCCCCGCGGCCCCTAAACTATGGCTACACCTTC.

This chain links TRBV28 with TRBJ2-1; 7 bases map to TRBD2. Germline lookup yields CDR1 MDHEN and CDR2 SYDVKM. V lost 2 bases, J lost 0 bases, and 4 bases stayed unmatched. The CDR3 loop spans 16 amino acids. The CDR3 DNA sequence: TGTGCCAGCAGTTTAGTGTCGGGGGGCTCCTACAATGAGCAGTTCTTC. This codes for CASSLVSGGSYNEQFF.

This rearrangement joins TRBV3-1 (or the pseudogene TRBV3-2) to TRBJ2-5, with 11 bases that match TRBD2. The V gene end was trimmed by 4 bases and the J gene end by 5 bases; junction bases not matched to a gene: 6. CDR1 LGHDT and CDR2 YNNKEL come from the germline V gene (reference sequence). CDR3 length equals 15 residues. In DNA form, the CDR3 reads TGTGCCAGCAGCCGAGGGACTAGCGGTCGGGAGACCCAGTACTTC. Amino acid sequence: CASSRGTSGRETQYF.

V is TRBV29-1 and J is TRBJ2-3, with D perhaps matching TRBD2 (7 bases). The CDR3 is 15 amino acids. Trimming removed 4 bases at V and 5 bases at J, with 19 bases between. Germline V gene data show CDR1 as SQVTM and CDR2 as ANQGSEA. CDR3 nucleotides: TGCAGCGTTGGAGGGGGGGAGTGGGTTGGAGATACGCAGTATTTT. Amino acid sequence: CSVGGGEWVGDTQYF.

The chain recombines TRBV19 with TRBJ2-1; possibly TRBD1 for D (6 bases). This CDR3 is 14 amino acids long. The germline V and J ends were trimmed by 5 bases and 8 bases, with 16 bases remaining between them. In germline, CDR1 is LNHDA, CDR2 SQIVND (reference sequence). For the CDR3, the DNA is TGTGCCAGTAGTGTTGGGACAAATTACGATGAGCAGTTCTTC. Translation: CASSVGTNYDEQFF.

V gene TRBV3-1 (or the pseudogene TRBV3-2) combines with J gene TRBJ1-3; TRBD1 aligns across 8 bases. V shed 1 base and J 2 bases; nucleotides not matched to a gene: 7. The CDR3 totals 17 residues. The germline V gene has CDR1 LGHDT and CDR2 YNNKEL (reference sequence). The CDR3 DNA is TGTGCCAGCAGCCAAGGTGACAGGGGAGTCACTGGAAACACCATATATTTT. The encoded protein is CASSQGDRGVTGNTIYF.

Written as DNA, the CDR3 is TGTGCCGGAAGACAGGGGAGTGGATCCGAAGCTTTCTTT. Translating gives CAGRQGSGSEAFF. This chain links TRBV28 with TRBJ1-1; 8 positions match TRBD1. The CDR3 sequence is 13 residues long. Germline trimming cut 11 bases from V and 8 bases from J; bases unmatched to any gene: 13. Looked up from germline, CDR1 is MDHEN and CDR2 is SYDVKM.

This chain links TRBV6-5 with TRBJ2-4; tentative D call: TRBD2 (5 bases). Germline CDR1 is MNHEY and CDR2 is SVGAGI. There are 11 residues in the CDR3. V lost 6 bases, J lost 8 bases, and 8 bases lay in between. CDR3 protein: CASSGVDIQYF. CDR3 DNA sequence: TGTGCCAGCAGCGGGGTGGACATTCAGTACTTC.

The V and J genes are TRBV6-6 and TRBJ2-5, with 9 bases matching TRBD2. The junction had 2 bases not matched to a gene; V was cut back by 2 bases and J by 1 base. This CDR3 is built from 15 residues. Per germline, CDR1 MNHNY and CDR2 SVGAGI (reference sequence). CDR3 nucleotides: TGTGCCAGCAGTTACACACTAGCGGGCCAAGAGACCCAGTACTTC. It yields the protein CASSYTLAGQETQYF.

This CDR3 is CASSLGQGATDTQYF. In nucleotides, the CDR3 is TGTGCCAGCAGCTTGGGACAGGGGGCAACAGATACGCAGTATTTT. The gene calls are TRBV5-4 and TRBJ2-3; TRBD1 agrees at 10 bases. The CDR3 length is 15 residues. Trimming removed 0 bases from V and 3 bases from J; junction bases left unmatched: 1. Germline V gene data show CDR1 as SGHNT and CDR2 as YYREEE (reference sequence).

J is TRBJ1-1 and V is TRBV30; 8 bases match TRBD1. Germline V lookup: CDR1 GTSNPN, CDR2 SVGIG (reference sequence). J was trimmed by 6 bases and V by 2 bases; bases with no gene match: 11. The CDR3 covers 15 residues. CDR3 sequence reads: CAWSLGGQGAPEAFF. As DNA, the CDR3 is TGTGCCTGGAGTCTGGGAGGGCAGGGGGCCCCTGAAGCTTTCTTT.

This chain links TRBV7-4 with TRBJ2-7; TRBD1 matches at 9 bases. CDR1 and CDR2 (germline): SGHVT, SQSDAQ. V dropped 6 bases and J dropped 5; count of bases not matched to a gene: 8. The CDR3 totals 14 residues. CDR3 region: CASRTPGQGDEQYF. CDR3 coding DNA: TGTGCCAGCAGAACCCCGGGACAGGGCGACGAGCAGTACTTC.

This sequence joins TRBV6-7 and TRBJ1-4; 7 bases are a match to TRBD1. TRBV6-7 is an ORF, and what it does is uncertain. This CDR3 has 15 amino acids. The J segment lost 4 bases and the V segment lost 10 bases, leaving 12 bases of the junction unmatched. CDR3 in DNA: TGTGCCACCACCGACAGGGCGGGCTTTAATGAAAAACTGTTTTTT. Protein sequence: CATTDRAGFNEKLFF.

This chain uses TRBV6-1 with TRBJ1-6; D is possibly TRBD1 (5 bases). The germline V gene has CDR1 MNHNS and CDR2 SASEGT. V was cut by 0 bases and J by 10 bases, with 7 bases left in between. The CDR3 covers 13 residues. The CDR3 loop is CASSEAQGSPLHF. The CDR3 region has the DNA TGTGCCAGCAGTGAAGCCCAGGGATCACCCCTCCACTTT.

CDR3 DNA: TGCAGTGCTAGTGACAGGGTGAACACTGAAGCTTTCTTT. Its translation: CSASDRVNTEAFF. V gene TRBV20-1 combines with J gene TRBJ1-1; 7 nucleotides align to TRBD1. V lost 3 bases to trimming and J lost 0 bases; unmatched junction nucleotides: 1. The CDR3 is made up of 13 amino acids. CDR1 is DFQATT and CDR2 is SNEGSKA in the germline V gene (reference sequence).

The chain carries TRBV28 and TRBJ1-1, with 8 positions matching TRBD1. The CDR3 runs to 14 residues. V lost 7 bases and J lost 4; bases outside the gene matches: 8. Per germline, CDR1 MDHEN and CDR2 SYDVKM. Here the CDR3 DNA reads TGTGCCAGCACCACATCCGGACAGGGCACTGAAGCTTTCTTT. Translating gives CASTTSGQGTEAFF.

This clone was recorded once. The chain is built from TRBV19 and TRBJ2-1, with 8 bases matching TRBD2. Germline V gene data show CDR1 as LNHDA and CDR2 as SQIVND (reference sequence). The trim removed 3 bases at V and 2 bases at J, leaving 6 bases unmatched. This CDR3 is built from 16 residues. CDR3 bases: TGTGCCAGTAGTATTTGGGGCGGGAGGCCCTACAATGAGCAGTTCTTC. Translated: CASSIWGGRPYNEQFF.

The CDR3 spells CASSTDRNQPQHF. The CDR3, as DNA: TGCGCCAGCAGCACGGACAGAAATCAGCCCCAGCATTTT. The rearrangement uses TRBV5-1 and TRBJ1-5, with D possibly being TRBD1 (6 bases). V gave up 4 bases and J gave up 4 bases, with 9 bases separating them. Germline V gene data show CDR1 as SGHRS and CDR2 as YFSETQ. The CDR3 consists of 13 residues.

This rearrangement joins TRBV15 to TRBJ2-1; 7 nucleotides line up with TRBD2. The V and J ends lost 1 base and 9 bases, in that order; junction bases with no gene match: 15. Germline lookup yields CDR1 LNHNV and CDR2 YYDKDF (reference sequence). The CDR3 runs to 17 residues. This CDR3 reads CATSRVRDYNIMGEQFF. CDR3 in DNA: TGTGCCACCAGCAGAGTTAGGGACTATAATATAATGGGTGAGCAGTTCTTC.

The chain recombines TRBV15 with TRBJ2-2; a weak D match, TRBD2 (6 bases). CDR1 LNHNV and CDR2 YYDKDF come from the germline V gene (reference sequence). The ends were cut back, 3 bases at V and 5 bases at J, with 16 bases in the middle. CDR3 size: 16 residues. The CDR3 reads CATSRRGEIGTGELFF. Written as DNA, the CDR3 is TGTGCCACCAGCAGGCGGGGTGAAATCGGGACCGGGGAGCTGTTTTTT.